The clone carrying this T cell receptor (beta chain) was seen only a few times. CDR3 length: 14 amino acids. The germline V gene has CDR1 LNHNV and CDR2 YYDKDF (reference sequence). V dropped 3 bases and J dropped 8; count of bases not matched to a gene: 5. Method: immunoSEQ multiplex PCR; TCRdb's copy keeps in-frame clones and lacks some. The table lists 55,000 to 75,000 clones, 80% to 85% of them singletons. The data derive from a study of blood T cell repertoires in COVID-19. The specimen was peripheral blood. V usage is TRBV15 and J usage is TRBJ2-1; TRBD1 matches at 9 bases. The TCR was taken from a man at least 80 years old with COVID-19, enrolled during active disease. The CDR3 nucleotides are TGTGCCACCAGCAGGGGACAGGGAATTGATGAGCAGTTCTTC. Its translation is CATSRGQGIDEQFF.